These 10 T cell receptor beta chains came from one sample sequenced in a study of T cell changes during pregnancy in multiple sclerosis. Method: immunoSEQ multiplex PCR; TCRdb's copy keeps in-frame clones and lacks some. The table records some 48,000 clones, approximately 91% of them present only once. Source: CD4+ T cells from peripheral blood mononuclear cells, taken after pregnancy. These receptors originate from a female donor in good health, enrolled as a control in a pregnancy study.

V and J are TRBV5-4 and TRBJ2-7, with 8 nucleotides matching TRBD1. CDR3 length equals 15 residues. With 0 bases clipped from V and 4 bases from J, the junction kept 6 bases outside the gene matches. Per germline, CDR1 SGHNT and CDR2 YYREEE (reference sequence). CDR3 region: CASSLAVDRAYEQYF. CDR3 DNA: TGTGCCAGCAGCTTGGCCGTGGACAGGGCGTACGAGCAGTACTTC.

V usage is TRBV19 and J usage is TRBJ2-3; TRBD2 matches at 14 bases. The CDR3 has 14 amino acids. V lost 10 bases and J lost 6; bases outside the gene matches: 6. Germline-derived CDR1 and CDR2 are LNHDA and SQIVND (reference sequence). CDR3 in DNA: TGTGCCACCAGACTAGCGGGAGGGGACGATACGCAGTATTTT. This codes for CATRLAGGDDTQYF.

V is TRBV4-2 and J is TRBJ2-1; 7 bases agree with TRBD2. Germline CDR1 and CDR2: LGHNA and YNFKEQ. There are 16 residues in the CDR3. After removal of 0 bases from V and 10 bases from J, the junction contained 12 bases not matched to a gene. The CDR3 nucleotides read TGTGCCAGCAGCCAAGATCTAAGCGGGGACTACAGGGAGCAGTTCTTC. Translation: CASSQDLSGDYREQFF.

The V and J genes are TRBV5-1 and TRBJ2-3, with 11 bases identical to TRBD1. Trimming took 4 bases from V and 5 from J; bases not matched to a gene: 6. From germline, CDR1 is SGHRS and CDR2 YFSETQ. The CDR3 consists of 15 residues. This chain's CDR3 is CASSPRDRGGDTQYF. In nucleotides, the CDR3 is TGCGCCAGCAGCCCCCGGGACAGGGGGGGAGATACGCAGTATTTT.

Concerning this clone: The junction and the germline gene differ at one end; a read error may be behind it. V and J are TRBV28 and TRBJ2-7; D is undetermined. Germline V gives CDR1 MDHEN, CDR2 SYDVKM. The CDR3 is 13 residues long. CDR3 DNA: TGTGCCAGCACCCCCGGTAGCTCCCACGAGCAGTACTTC. It is translated as CASTPGSSHEQYF.

The genes are TRBV10-3 and TRBJ1-2; TRBD1 might be the D (6 bases). V was cut by 6 bases and J by 7 bases, with 18 bases left in between. Germline CDR1 ENHRY, CDR2 SYGVKD. This CDR3 is built from 14 residues. CDR3 coding DNA: TGTGCCATCAGCCCAGGGGACGGTGGATTTGGCTACACCTTC. Encoded protein: CAISPGDGGFGYTF.

The chain recombines TRBV7-6 with TRBJ2-3; tentative D call: TRBD2 (5 bases). The CDR3 runs to 14 residues. Germline assignment: CDR1 SGHVS and CDR2 FNYEAQ. V lost 5 bases and J lost 2, with 11 bases in between. For the CDR3, the DNA is TGTGCCAGCAGCCCGTGGGAGACCACAGATACGCAGTATTTT. Encoded protein: CASSPWETTDTQYF.

This clone occurred a few times. The chain has TRBV27 and TRBJ1-1; D unresolved. V was clipped by 8 bases and J by 5 bases, with 18 bases between them. The CDR3 totals 14 residues. Per germline, CDR1 MNHEY and CDR2 SMNVEV (reference sequence). The CDR3 loop is CASCRLSSSTEAFF. In nucleotides, the CDR3 is TGTGCCAGCTGCCGACTGAGCTCGAGTACTGAAGCTTTCTTT.

In its sample, this clone was seen a few times. The rearrangement joins TRBV27 to TRBJ1-5; D gene ambiguous. V shed 8 bases and J shed 1 base, with 9 bases lying between them. Germline lookup yields CDR1 MNHEY and CDR2 SMNVEV (reference sequence). CDR3 length: 13 residues. CDR3 residues: CASRRRSNQPQHF. CDR3 sequence (DNA): TGTGCCAGCCGGAGACGGAGCAATCAGCCCCAGCATTTT.

This clone showed up just once. This rearrangement joins TRBV28 to TRBJ1-1; the D is unclear. Germline CDR1 is MDHEN and CDR2 is SYDVKM. The V end lost 5 bases, the J end lost 6 bases, and 10 bases lay between the germline ends. The CDR3 is 12 residues long. For the CDR3, the DNA is TGTGCCAGCAGTCTACGTCCCTCTGAAGCTTTCTTT. Residues: CASSLRPSEAFF.